The next 10 T cell receptor beta chains were all read from a single sample in a study of cytomegalovirus exposure and HLA in healthy donors. The primer mix had 60 Vbeta and 13 Jbeta primers. Libraries were prepared by immunoSEQ multiplex PCR; TCRdb keeps only in-frame clonotypes and omits some of them. The data contain 85,000 to 130,000 clones, about 71% of them singletons. What was sequenced was PBMCs. These receptors all stem from a boy aged 10-17 years in good health and CMV-seronegative.

The CDR3 sequence: CASSLATGVNIQYF. The CDR3 DNA reads TGTGCCAGCAGCTTAGCGACAGGGGTGAACATTCAGTACTTC. The V gene is TRBV7-2, the J gene TRBJ2-4; 8 bases map to TRBD1. V was clipped by 0 bases and J by 7 bases; unmatched bases: 2. The CDR3 runs 14 residues. CDR1 is SGHTA, CDR2 FQGNSA, per germline.

Turning to this clone: At one end, the junction sequence differs from germline, possibly due to a read error. The CDR3 region has the DNA TGTGCCAGCAGCTTCCGGGACAGTAACACCGGGGAGCCGTTTTTT. It is translated as CASSFRDSNTGEPFF. This chain links TRBV5-4 with TRBJ2-2, with TRBD1 matching over 7 bases. CDR1 is SGHNT, CDR2 YYREEE, per germline (reference sequence). This CDR3 has 15 residues.

This clone was found a few times. The chain combines TRBV7-9 with TRBJ2-1; 9 positions agree with TRBD2. The CDR3 extends over 19 amino acids. Per the germline V gene, CDR1 is SEHNR and CDR2 is FQNEAQ (reference sequence). V was pared by 2 bases and J by 10 bases, with 21 bases of the junction left unmatched. CDR3 in amino acids: CASSLRLAGVFILGREQFF. In nucleotides, the CDR3 is TGTGCCAGCAGCTTAAGATTAGCGGGAGTATTCATTTTAGGCCGCGAGCAGTTCTTC.

This chain joins TRBV5-4 and TRBJ1-1; TRBD1 is a possible D gene (5 bases). The length of the CDR3 is 12 residues. Germline CDR1 and CDR2: SGHNT and YYREEE (reference sequence). V lost 0 bases and J lost 8, with 8 bases in between. CDR3 nucleotide sequence: TGTGCCAGCAGCTTGGCAGGGTACGAAGCTTTCTTT. Its protein is CASSLAGYEAFF.

The genes are TRBV6-6 and TRBJ2-7, with TRBD1 matching 7 bases. The J segment lost 4 bases and the V segment lost 3 bases, leaving 6 bases of the junction unmatched. Germline CDR1 is MNHNY and CDR2 is SVGAGI (reference sequence). The CDR3 runs to 14 residues. As DNA, the CDR3 is TGTGCCAGCAGTTATCGGCAGGGGGAATACGAGCAGTACTTC. It translates to CASSYRQGEYEQYF.

The chain is built from TRBV5-1 and TRBJ2-2, with TRBD1 matching 8 bases. Germline V gives CDR1 SGHRS, CDR2 YFSETQ. The CDR3 contains 16 residues. Losses at the gene ends were 4 bases for V and 2 bases for J; bases not matched to a gene: 7. The DNA for the CDR3 is TGCGCCAGCAGCCCCCCTGGACAGGGAAACACCGGGGAGCTGTTTTTT. It is translated as CASSPPGQGNTGELFF. The full variable domain, its missing parts supplied by reference TRBV5-1 and TRBJ2-2, is KAGVTQTPRYLIKTRGQQVTLSCSPISGHRSVSWYQQTPGQGLQFLFEYFSETQRNKGNFPGRFSGRQFSNSRSEMNVSTLELGDSALYLCASSPPGQGNTGELFFGEGSRLTVL.

This clone has a handful of counts. This chain joins TRBV28 and TRBJ1-2, with D possibly matching TRBD1 (6 bases). Germline assignment: CDR1 MDHEN and CDR2 SYDVKM. This CDR3 is built from 13 residues. V was trimmed by 5 bases and J by 8 bases, leaving 15 bases between them. The CDR3 here is CASSPQTGRGYTF. The CDR3 bases are TGTGCCAGCAGTCCCCAGACAGGTAGAGGCTACACCTTC.

The rearrangement uses TRBV19 and TRBJ2-3; 14 bases map to TRBD2. The V gene end was trimmed by 2 bases and the J gene end by 4 bases; junction bases not matched to a gene: 11. CDR3 size: 19 residues. The V gene's germline CDR1 is LNHDA and CDR2 SQIVND (reference sequence). As DNA, the CDR3 is TGTGCCAGTAGTATACCCTATCTGGGACTAGCGGGAGTGCCAGATACGCAGTATTTT. Translation gives CASSIPYLGLAGVPDTQYF.

J is TRBJ2-5 and V is TRBV5-1; 14 bases match TRBD2. CDR1 SGHRS and CDR2 YFSETQ come from the germline V gene. CDR3 length: 17 amino acids. The V segment lost 0 bases and the J segment 5 bases; nucleotides outside the gene matches: 6. The CDR3 region has the DNA TGCGCCAGCAGCTTGGGACTAGCGGGAGGGCCGGGGGAGACCCAGTACTTC. This sequence encodes CASSLGLAGGPGETQYF. The full variable domain, in which reference TRBV5-1 and TRBJ2-5 provide the parts outside the CDR3, is KAGVTQTPRYLIKTRGQQVTLSCSPISGHRSVSWYQQTPGQGLQFLFEYFSETQRNKGNFPGRFSGRQFSNSRSEMNVSTLELGDSALYLCASSLGLAGGPGETQYFGPGTRLLVL.

CDR3 sequence (DNA): TGTGCCAGCAGTTTAGCAGGGGCCGGGGACTATGGCTACACCTTC. This codes for CASSLAGAGDYGYTF. The chain couples TRBV28 to TRBJ1-2; weak D call: TRBD1 (6 bases). The CDR3 extends over 15 amino acids. V was clipped by 2 bases and J by 3 bases, with 13 bases between them. Germline V gene sequence: CDR1 MDHEN, CDR2 SYDVKM.